The next 29 T cell receptor beta chains were all read from a single sample in a study of blood T cell repertoires in COVID-19 (TCRdb year 2020). The method behind the library was the immunoSEQ multiplex PCR assay. TCRdb limited this immuneACCESS table to in-frame rearrangements with V and J called. A share of clones is missing; checked studies link under half to unresolved V genes, and the rest is unexplained. The sample table holds around 420,000 clones, of which roughly 90% were seen once. 2% to 2.5% of the sample lies in the top ten. Sequenced material: PBMCs or T cells enriched from blood (not recorded which). These receptors came from a woman aged 40 to 55 with acute COVID-19.

This chain uses TRBV27 with TRBJ2-1; 9 bases fit TRBD2. CDR3 length: 18 residues. J lost 6 bases, V lost 2 bases, and 14 bases had no gene match. Germline assignment: CDR1 MNHEY and CDR2 SMNVEV (reference sequence). CDR3 bases: TGTGCCAGCAGTTTAACAGGTTATGTTGGGACTAGCCCCAATGAGCAGTTCTTC. Amino acids: CASSLTGYVGTSPNEQFF.

In this sample, this clone turned up once. The rearrangement uses TRBV4-1 and TRBJ2-2; 7 bases are a match to TRBD2. J lost 0 bases, V lost 3 bases, and 4 bases had no gene match. CDR3 length equals 16 residues. Per germline, CDR1 MGHRA and CDR2 YSYEKL. CDR3 bases: TGCGCCAGCAGCCAGGGGACTACCGCGAACACCGGGGAGCTGTTTTTT. Protein: CASSQGTTANTGELFF.

To note about this clone: Other nucleotide sequences from this sample produce the same CDR3. The rearrangement links TRBV18 to TRBJ2-2; the D is unclear. Germline values: CDR1 KGHSH, CDR2 LQKENI. V shed 3 bases and J shed 0 bases, with 2 bases lying between them. The CDR3 has 13 amino acids. The CDR3 DNA reads as TGTGCCAGCTCACCCTCGAACACCGGGGAGCTGTTTTTT. This encodes CASSPSNTGELFF. Combining the CDR3 with reference TRBV18 and TRBJ2-2 gives the whole variable domain NAGVMQNPRHLVRRRGQEARLRCSPMKGHSHVYWYRQLPEEGLKFMVYLQKENIIDESGMPKERFSAEFPKEGPSILRIQQVVRGDSAAYFCASSPSNTGELFFGEGSRLTVL.

This chain connects TRBV5-1 to TRBJ1-6, with 7 nucleotides matching TRBD1. The CDR3 covers 16 residues. Per the germline V gene, CDR1 is SGHRS and CDR2 is YFSETQ. With V trimmed by 2 bases and J by 5 bases, 7 bases remained unmatched. This CDR3 reads CASSFGDSRNNSPLHF. The CDR3, as DNA: TGCGCCAGCAGCTTTGGGGACAGTCGGAATAATTCACCCCTCCACTTT.

The rearrangement joins TRBV7-2 to TRBJ2-4; 7 bases are a match to TRBD2. There are 14 residues in the CDR3. Germline V lookup: CDR1 SGHTA, CDR2 FQGNSA. J gave up 8 bases and V 2 bases, and 6 bases lay outside the gene matches. The CDR3 nucleotides are TGTGCCAGCAGCTTATCTCGGGGGGTGCACATTCAGTACTTC. This translates into CASSLSRGVHIQYF.

This chain uses TRBV25-1 with TRBJ1-2; possibly TRBD1 for D (5 bases). The germline V gene encodes CDR1 MGHDK and CDR2 SYGVNS. The CDR3 has 14 amino acids. With 8 bases removed from V and 4 bases from J, the gap between germline ends came to 17 bases. Here the CDR3 reads CASVLNTGIYGYTF. CDR3 nucleotides: TGTGCCAGCGTGTTAAACACAGGAATCTATGGCTACACCTTC.

V usage is TRBV13 and J usage is TRBJ2-2; TRBD2 matches at 10 bases. V lost 5 bases, J lost 6 bases, and 12 bases stayed unmatched. The CDR3 covers 17 residues. Germline CDR1 and CDR2: PRHDT and FYEKMQ (reference sequence). The CDR3 bases are TGTGCCAGCAGCAACGAGTCCGGGACTAGCGTCGCCGGGGAGCTGTTTTTT. This gives the protein CASSNESGTSVAGELFF. Based on the CDR3 plus reference TRBV13 and TRBJ2-2, the full variable domain is AAGVIQSPRHLIKEKRETATLKCYPIPRHDTVYWYQQGPGQDPQFLISFYEKMQSDKGSIPDRFSAQQFSDYHSELNMSSLELGDSALYFCASSNESGTSVAGELFFGEGSRLTVL.

V gene TRBV7-9 combines with J gene TRBJ2-3; D uncertain. Trimming cost V 5 bases and J 4 bases, with 13 bases left between them. CDR1 is SEHNR and CDR2 is FQNEAQ in the germline V gene (reference sequence). The CDR3 is 14 residues long. This CDR3 is CASSERASADTQYF. The DNA for the CDR3 is TGTGCCAGCAGCGAGCGAGCGAGCGCAGATACGCAGTATTTT.

The rearrangement uses TRBV7-9 and TRBJ1-2; 9 positions agree with TRBD1. Germline lookup yields CDR1 SEHNR and CDR2 FQNEAQ (reference sequence). The trim removed 4 bases at V and 3 bases at J, leaving 3 bases unmatched. The CDR3 runs to 14 residues. Here the CDR3 reads CASSSGQGHYGYTF. DNA of the CDR3: TGTGCCAGCAGCTCGGGACAGGGTCACTATGGCTACACCTTC.

The chain uses TRBV9 and TRBJ1-5; D is undetermined. The V end was cut by 0 bases, the J end by 0 bases, with 7 bases between. The CDR3 contains 15 residues. Germline V gene data show CDR1 as SGDLS and CDR2 as YYNGEE. The CDR3 nucleotides read TGTGCCAGCAGCGTAGTGGAGTATAGCAATCAGCCCCAGCATTTT. Residues: CASSVVEYSNQPQHF. Looking up the rest from reference TRBV9 and TRBJ1-5 gives the full variable domain: DSGVTQTPKHLITATGQRVTLRCSPRSGDLSVYWYQQSLDQGLQFLIQYYNGEERAKGNILERFSAQQFPDLHSELNLSSLELGDSALYFCASSVVEYSNQPQHFGDGTRLSIL.

V gene TRBV27 combines with J gene TRBJ2-2; D gene ambiguous. Between the trimmed V and J ends, which lost 5 bases and 4 bases, there was a span of 17 bases. The germline V gene has CDR1 MNHEY and CDR2 SMNVEV (reference sequence). The CDR3 is 16 amino acids. DNA of the CDR3: TGTGCCAGCAGTCCCCTAACCCCTAGTGTCACCGGGGAGCTGTTTTTT. Protein sequence: CASSPLTPSVTGELFF.

This chain connects TRBV10-3 to TRBJ1-1; TRBD1 is a possible D gene (6 bases). The CDR3 is made up of 16 amino acids. The germline V gene encodes CDR1 ENHRY and CDR2 SYGVKD. Trimming removed 5 bases from V and 0 bases from J, with 16 bases in between. CDR3 residues: CAISSLDRTLNTEAFF. CDR3 sequence (DNA): TGTGCCATCAGTTCCCTGGACAGAACTTTGAACACTGAAGCTTTCTTT.

V is TRBV5-1 and J is TRBJ2-5; D unresolved. The CDR3 is 14 amino acids. V shed 2 bases and J shed 2 bases, with 10 bases lying between them. Germline V gene sequence: CDR1 SGHRS, CDR2 YFSETQ. CDR3 nucleotide sequence: TGCGCCAGCAGCTTCGGGTTTCGGCAAGAGACCCAGTACTTC. Its translation is CASSFGFRQETQYF.

V is TRBV2 and J is TRBJ1-3; D is perhaps TRBD1 (5 bases). The germline V gene encodes CDR1 SNHLY and CDR2 FYNNEI. The ends were cut back, 9 bases at V and 0 bases at J, with 9 bases in the middle. The CDR3 totals 13 residues. CDR3 loop: CARSGNSGNTIYF. For the CDR3, the DNA is TGTGCCAGATCAGGGAACTCTGGAAACACCATATATTTT.

This chain connects TRBV6-5 to TRBJ2-7, with 10 bases that match TRBD1. J lost 3 bases, V lost 2 bases, and 4 bases had no gene match. Per the germline V gene, CDR1 is MNHEY and CDR2 is SVGAGI. The CDR3 runs to 15 residues. DNA of the CDR3: TGTGCCAGCAGTTACACCGGACAGGGGGACTACGAGCAGTACTTC. As protein: CASSYTGQGDYEQYF.

The gene calls are TRBV30 and TRBJ1-2; possible D gene TRBD1, 6 bases. The CDR3 covers 13 residues. The V end lost 0 bases, the J end lost 6 bases, and 11 bases lay between the germline ends. Germline loops: CDR1 GTSNPN, CDR2 SVGIG (reference sequence). Here the CDR3 reads CAWSVQGYDGYTF. DNA for the CDR3: TGTGCCTGGAGTGTGCAGGGGTACGATGGCTACACCTTC. Using reference TRBV30 and TRBJ1-2 for the parts outside the CDR3, the full variable domain is SQTIHQWPATLVQPVGSPLSLECTVEGTSNPNLYWYRQAAGRGLQLLFYSVGIGQISSEVPQNLSASRPQDRQFILSSKKLLLSDSGFYLCAWSVQGYDGYTFGSGTRLTVV.

The genes are TRBV3-1 (or the pseudogene TRBV3-2) and TRBJ2-3; no firm D call. The V gene's germline CDR1 is LGHDT and CDR2 YNNKEL (reference sequence). V gave up 4 bases and J gave up 7 bases, with 9 bases separating them. The CDR3 extends over 12 amino acids. The CDR3: CASSLTRNTQYF. CDR3 nucleotides: TGTGCCAGCAGCCTCACTCGAAATACGCAGTATTTT.

The V and J genes are TRBV6-5 and TRBJ1-2, with D tentatively TRBD1 (5 bases). Germline V CDR1 and CDR2: MNHEY, SVGAGI. The CDR3 is 13 amino acids. Trimming left V 5 bases short and J 3 bases short, with 10 bases between. The CDR3 region has the DNA TGTGCCAGCAGTAGGGGCAGCGACTATGGCTACACCTTC. Translating it yields CASSRGSDYGYTF.

This clone appeared once. The rearrangement joins TRBV7-8 to TRBJ2-5; TRBD2 matches 13 bases. The CDR3 contains 17 residues. CDR1 is SGHVS, CDR2 FQNEAQ, per germline. Trimming took 1 base from V and 7 from J; bases not matched to a gene: 9. CDR3 loop: CASSLDVTSGGRGTQYF. Written as DNA, the CDR3 is TGTGCCAGCAGCTTAGATGTGACTAGCGGGGGGCGTGGGACCCAGTACTTC.

The chain employs TRBV3-1 (or the pseudogene TRBV3-2) and TRBJ1-5; TRBD1 agrees at 11 bases. This CDR3 has 15 amino acids. The V gene's germline CDR1 is LGHDT and CDR2 YNNKEL (reference sequence). The V segment lost 4 bases and the J segment 7 bases; nucleotides outside the gene matches: 6. DNA for the CDR3: TGTGCCAGCAGCCGAGGACAGGGGGCGGGACAGCCCCAGCATTTT. Translating it yields CASSRGQGAGQPQHF.

The table lists this clone with a count of one. The chain links TRBV14 to TRBJ1-2, with D unclear. Per the germline V gene, CDR1 is SGHDN and CDR2 is FVKESK. The CDR3 covers 16 residues. Trimming shortened V by 0 bases and J by 8 bases, and 19 bases separated the two germline ends. CDR3 bases: TGTGCCAGCAGCCAAGATGGCAGGTGGTGGGCTGACGGCTACACCTTC. It yields the protein CASSQDGRWWADGYTF.

V usage is TRBV18 and J usage is TRBJ1-3, with TRBD1 identical over 8 bases. With V trimmed by 0 bases and J by 3 bases, 7 bases remained unmatched. The germline CDR1 and CDR2 sequences are KGHSH and LQKENI. The CDR3 spans 17 residues. For the CDR3, the DNA is TGTGCCAGCTCACCACCCTGGCAGGGGGCAAGTGGAAACACCATATATTTT. Protein: CASSPPWQGASGNTIYF.

V and J are TRBV23-1 and TRBJ2-5; TRBD2 matches at 11 bases. TRBV23-1 is reported as an ORF; its role is uncertain. The trim removed 4 bases at V and 5 bases at J, leaving 6 bases unmatched. This CDR3 contains 15 residues. The chain's CDR3 is CASSPPASGGETQYF. In DNA, the CDR3 is TGCGCCAGCAGTCCCCCGGCTAGCGGGGGGGAGACCCAGTACTTC.

V and J are TRBV28 and TRBJ1-5, with 7 bases fitting TRBD1. Per the germline V gene, CDR1 is MDHEN and CDR2 is SYDVKM. This CDR3 is built from 13 residues. Losses at the gene ends were 8 bases for V and 6 bases for J; bases not matched to a gene: 7. Here the CDR3 reads CASEHRGSQPQHF. CDR3 in DNA: TGTGCCAGCGAACACAGGGGATCTCAGCCCCAGCATTTT.

The chain uses TRBV29-1 and TRBJ1-1; TRBD1 might be the D (6 bases). The V gene's germline CDR1 is SQVTM and CDR2 ANQGSEA. The CDR3 totals 13 residues. V lost 7 bases and J 3 bases, leaving 15 bases between the germline ends. CDR3 DNA sequence: TGCAGCGCTGGGGGCAGGTCTTACACTGAAGCTTTCTTT. Translation gives CSAGGRSYTEAFF.

This rearrangement joins TRBV7-8 to TRBJ1-2, with D possibly matching TRBD1 (5 bases). Per germline, CDR1 SGHVS and CDR2 FQNEAQ. The length of the CDR3 is 14 residues. The V end was cut by 1 base, the J end by 3 bases, with 9 bases between. The CDR3 loop reads CASSLGRGDYGYTF. The CDR3 bases are TGTGCCAGCAGCTTAGGGCGGGGGGACTATGGCTACACCTTC. The full variable domain, with the rest looked up from reference TRBV7-8 and TRBJ1-2, is GAGVSQSPRYKVAKRGQDVALRCDPISGHVSLFWYQQALGQGPEFLTYFQNEAQLDKSGLPSDRFFAERPEGSVSTLKIQRTQQEDSAVYLCASSLGRGDYGYTFGSGTRLTVV.

The gene calls are TRBV3-1 (or the pseudogene TRBV3-2) and TRBJ1-1, with a possible D match to TRBD1 (6 bases). Germline V gene sequence: CDR1 LGHDT, CDR2 YNNKEL (reference sequence). CDR3 length equals 15 residues. V lost 3 bases and J 0 bases, leaving 11 bases between the germline ends. The CDR3 DNA reads TGTGCCAGCAGCCAGGCAGGACAGTTGAACACTGAAGCTTTCTTT. Amino acid sequence: CASSQAGQLNTEAFF.

This clone was seen a handful of times. This chain uses TRBV6-5 with TRBJ2-2, with TRBD2 as a possible D gene (6 bases). The CDR3 is made up of 15 amino acids. Germline loops: CDR1 MNHEY, CDR2 SVGAGI. The ends were cut back, 4 bases at V and 0 bases at J, with 9 bases in the middle. CDR3 protein: CASSFAGPNTGELFF. The CDR3 DNA sequence: TGTGCCAGCAGTTTCGCGGGGCCGAACACCGGGGAGCTGTTTTTT.

V gene TRBV2 combines with J gene TRBJ2-1; TRBD2 is a possible D gene (7 bases). Trimming took off 1 base at V and 5 bases at J, with 15 bases between the two ends. This CDR3 region has 16 residues. Germline CDR1 reads SNHLY; CDR2 reads FYNNEI. CDR3 region: CASSEGEWGGDNEQFF. In DNA form, the CDR3 reads TGTGCCAGCAGTGAAGGCGAGTGGGGGGGCGACAATGAGCAGTTCTTC.